The 22 T cell receptor beta chains given below trace back to one sample, sequenced in a study of blood T cell repertoires in COVID-19. Generated by immunoSEQ multiplex PCR, the TCRdb table keeps only in-frame clones and is missing some. The sample has 150,000 to 200,000 clones; roughly 90% are singletons. The sequencing input was peripheral blood. The receptors here all came from a man aged 55 to 70 with acute or convalescent COVID-19.

The gene calls are TRBV7-2 and TRBJ1-4, with 10 nucleotides matching TRBD1. The CDR3 is made up of 15 amino acids. V lost 1 base and J lost 12; bases outside the gene matches: 8. The germline CDR1 and CDR2 sequences are SGHTA and FQGNSA. The CDR3 bases are TGTGCCAGCAGCTTAGTGGGACAGGGGTGGGATGAACTGTTTTTT. This gives the protein CASSLVGQGWDELFF.

This rearrangement joins TRBV7-2 to TRBJ2-5; the match to TRBD2 covers 9 bases. The CDR3 is 18 amino acids. Looked up from germline, CDR1 is SGHTA and CDR2 is FQGNSA. The ends lost 5 bases at V and 2 bases at J; junction bases unmatched: 15. In nucleotides, the CDR3 is TGTGCCAGCAGCGCGCCGCTTAAGGGGCGGGGGGGTCAAGAGACCCAGTACTTC. This gives the protein CASSAPLKGRGGQETQYF.

V is TRBV12-3 or TRBV12-4 and J is TRBJ2-1; possible D gene TRBD2, 5 bases. Trimming stripped 5 bases from V and 5 bases from J, with 10 bases between. The CDR3 sequence is 13 residues long. CDR3 protein: CASSARGNNEQFF. The CDR3 DNA reads as TGTGCCAGCAGTGCCCGAGGGAACAATGAGCAGTTCTTC.

The V and J genes are TRBV18 and TRBJ2-7; tentative D call: TRBD1 (5 bases). The germline gives CDR1 KGHSH, CDR2 LQKENI. The CDR3 consists of 15 residues. Trimming removed 0 bases from V and 0 bases from J, with 9 bases in between. The CDR3 protein is CASSPPGRGSYEQYF. The CDR3 region has the DNA TGTGCCAGCTCACCACCGGGAAGGGGCTCCTACGAGCAGTACTTC.

This clone was recorded once. CDR3 sequence reads: CASSVGQGGRRDTQYF. In DNA form, the CDR3 reads TGTGCCAGCAGCGTAGGTCAGGGGGGCCGGAGGGATACGCAGTATTTT. V is TRBV9 and J is TRBJ2-3; D might be TRBD1 (7 bases). Germline lookup yields CDR1 SGDLS and CDR2 YYNGEE. V was cut by 0 bases and J by 6 bases, with 17 bases left in between. The CDR3 length is 16 residues.

This chain uses TRBV11-2 with TRBJ2-2; TRBD2 aligns across 7 bases. From germline, CDR1 is SGHAT and CDR2 FQNNGV. V trimming: 4 bases; J trimming: 7 bases; junction bases outside the gene matches: 12. This CDR3 has 16 amino acids. CDR3 in amino acids: CASSSIRGVSGGELFF. Written as DNA, the CDR3 is TGTGCCAGCAGCTCGATACGGGGGGTCTCGGGCGGGGAGCTGTTTTTT.

V usage is TRBV2 and J usage is TRBJ1-2; D call uncertain. V lost 3 bases to trimming and J lost 2 bases, with 19 bases between them. Germline assignment: CDR1 SNHLY and CDR2 FYNNEI. The CDR3 loop spans 17 amino acids. CDR3 region: CASSERFALGINYGYTF. CDR3 coding DNA: TGTGCCAGCAGTGAGAGGTTTGCCCTTGGCATCAACTATGGCTACACCTTC.

The rearrangement uses TRBV30 and TRBJ1-1; TRBD1 agrees at 8 bases. The CDR3 is 13 residues long. V shed 3 bases, J shed 4 bases, and the junction held 4 bases outside the gene matches. Looked up from germline, CDR1 is GTSNPN and CDR2 is SVGIG (reference sequence). For the CDR3, the DNA is TGTGCCTGGAGGAGACAGGGGCTCACTGAAGCTTTCTTT. Translated, it gives CAWRRQGLTEAFF.

This clone was counted a few times. The chain combines TRBV5-5 with TRBJ2-7; perhaps TRBD1 as D (6 bases). The CDR3 contains 14 residues. Trimming pared 5 bases from V and 2 bases from J, leaving 14 bases between. Germline V gene data show CDR1 as SGHKS and CDR2 as YYEKEE (reference sequence). CDR3: CASRSGASTYEQYF. The CDR3 DNA sequence: TGTGCCAGCAGATCAGGGGCGTCAACCTACGAGCAGTACTTC. The entire variable domain, with the rest obtained from reference TRBV5-5 and TRBJ2-7, is as follows: DAGVTQSPTHLIKTRGQQVTLRCSPISGHKSVSWYQQVLGQGPQFIFQYYEKEERGRGNFPDRFSARQFPNYSSELNVNALLLGDSALYLCASRSGASTYEQYFGPGTRLTVT.

The chain recombines TRBV7-2 with TRBJ2-1; 8 bases agree with TRBD1. V shed 3 bases and J 3 bases; nucleotides not matched to a gene: 4. The CDR3 consists of 15 residues. CDR1 and CDR2 from the germline V gene are SGHTA and FQGNSA. The CDR3 DNA is TGTGCCAGCAGCTTGACAGGGGATTTCTACAATGAGCAGTTCTTC. Translation: CASSLTGDFYNEQFF.

The CDR3 DNA follows: TGTGCCAGCAGGTCGACAGGGGGTTATGGCTACACCTTC. It codes for CASRSTGGYGYTF. J is TRBJ1-2 and V is TRBV27, with TRBD1 matching over 9 bases. The CDR3 sequence is 13 residues long. Germline trimming cut 6 bases from V and 5 bases from J; bases unmatched to any gene: 4. CDR1 and CDR2 from the germline V gene are MNHEY and SMNVEV (reference sequence).

This chain links TRBV6-5 with TRBJ1-3, with no clear D. The CDR3 runs to 16 residues. The ends were cut back, 0 bases at V and 0 bases at J, with 9 bases in the middle. Germline lookup yields CDR1 MNHEY and CDR2 SVGAGI. CDR3 coding DNA: TGTGCCAGCAGTTACTCTTTAGCAAACTCTGGAAACACCATATATTTT. Its protein is CASSYSLANSGNTIYF.

The CDR3 is CASSSQGGRSPLHF. The CDR3 coding sequence is TGTGCCAGCAGTAGTCAGGGAGGGCGCTCACCCCTCCACTTT. The V gene is TRBV14, the J gene TRBJ1-6, with D perhaps TRBD1 (5 bases). Trimming pared 6 bases from V and 10 bases from J, leaving 16 bases between. The CDR3 is 14 residues long. CDR1 and CDR2 from the germline V gene are SGHDN and FVKESK.

The chain carries TRBV1 and TRBJ2-3; the table names TRBD2, a call not compared with the DNA. TRBV1 is labeled a pseudogene. The CDR3 has 18 amino acids. The CDR3 DNA is TGCACCAGCAGCCAAGTAGGACTAGCGGGGGTCTCTTGGGATACGCAGTATTTT. As protein: CTSSQVGLAGVSWDTQYF.

The rearrangement joins TRBV10-3 to TRBJ2-3; 7 bases agree with TRBD1. Germline CDR1 and CDR2: ENHRY and SYGVKD. Trimming took 7 bases from V and 8 from J; bases not matched to a gene: 15. CDR3 length equals 15 residues. The CDR3 loop reads CAITRQGIQQGTQYF. The DNA of the CDR3 is TGTGCCATCACACGACAGGGAATACAGCAGGGTACGCAGTATTTT.

The chain couples TRBV5-4 to TRBJ1-2, with 7 nucleotides matching TRBD1. The CDR3 is 17 amino acids. V shed 0 bases, J shed 5 bases, and the junction held 13 bases outside the gene matches. Looked up from germline, CDR1 is SGHNT and CDR2 is YYREEE (reference sequence). DNA for the CDR3: TGTGCCAGCAGCTTGGGCCCCGGAAGACAGGGAGAATATGGCTACACCTTC. Translating it yields CASSLGPGRQGEYGYTF.

The CDR3 coding sequence is TGTGCCAGCAGTAATTTCCAGGGCTCCTACGAGCAGTACTTC. Residues: CASSNFQGSYEQYF. This sequence joins TRBV11-2 and TRBJ2-7, with D perhaps matching TRBD1 (5 bases). Trimming removed 6 bases from V and 0 bases from J, with 12 bases in between. Germline lookup yields CDR1 SGHAT and CDR2 FQNNGV. This CDR3 has 14 amino acids.

The rearrangement links TRBV7-9 to TRBJ1-1, with a weak D call TRBD1 (6 bases). V was clipped by 1 base and J by 10 bases, with 7 bases between them. The V gene's germline CDR1 is SEHNR and CDR2 FQNEAQ (reference sequence). This CDR3 spans 11 amino acids. In nucleotides, the CDR3 is TGTGCCAGCAGCTTAGGGGGGCTAGCTTTCTTT. Translated, it gives CASSLGGLAFF.

This sequence joins TRBV18 and TRBJ2-7; D is possibly TRBD2 (6 bases). Germline CDR1 reads KGHSH; CDR2 reads LQKENI. Trimming removed 3 bases at V and 5 bases at J, with 17 bases between. CDR3 length: 15 amino acids. In DNA, the CDR3 is TGTGCCAGCTCACCGGGGACTCCAATGGGCCACGAGCAGTACTTC. Translating gives CASSPGTPMGHEQYF.

The CDR3 loop reads CASRDRSKYEQYF. The CDR3 DNA is TGTGCCAGCAGGGACAGGAGCAAGTACGAGCAGTACTTC. The chain is built from TRBV6-5 and TRBJ2-7; 7 bases line up with TRBD1. J was trimmed by 4 bases and V by 6 bases; bases with no gene match: 6. This CDR3 spans 13 amino acids. Germline V gives CDR1 MNHEY, CDR2 SVGAGI.

This chain links TRBV12-3 or TRBV12-4 with TRBJ1-5, with D uncertain. The CDR3 spans 12 residues. The V end lost 3 bases, the J end lost 6 bases, and 6 bases lay between the germline ends. The CDR3 loop reads CASSLRGQPQHF. Here the CDR3 DNA reads TGTGCCAGCAGTTTGCGAGGTCAGCCCCAGCATTTT.

The chain combines TRBV2 with TRBJ1-1; D gene ambiguous. With 4 bases removed from V and 3 bases from J, the gap between germline ends came to 9 bases. This CDR3 region has 13 residues. Germline V gene sequence: CDR1 SNHLY, CDR2 FYNNEI. CDR3 amino acids: CASSVRVDTEAFF. The CDR3, as DNA: TGTGCCAGCAGTGTACGGGTGGACACTGAAGCTTTCTTT. The complete variable domain, with remaining parts taken from reference TRBV2 and TRBJ1-1, reads EPEVTQTPSHQVTQMGQEVILRCVPISNHLYFYWYRQILGQKVEFLVSFYNNEISEKSEIFDDQFSVERPDGSNFTLKIRSTKLEDSAMYFCASSVRVDTEAFFGQGTRLTVV.